The following is a T cell receptor (beta chain) sequence with its context. This specimen comes from a study of blood T cell repertoires in COVID-19. For the study at large: Samples of COVID-19 (acute and convalescent) were obtained from the United States, Italy and Spain. In each case, the material was cDNA or gDNA derived from T cells, B-cell-depleted T cells, or PBMCs.

In the study's own analysis: Estimated nucleated cell counts came from reference gene primer amplification. The assay was immunoSEQ multiplex PCR, and TCRdb's table has in-frame clones only and misses some. The V and J calls and clone size come from that table; D and trimming were worked out from the DNA. The sample holds around 140,000 clones, roughly 90% seen once. CDR1 SGHTA and CDR2 FQGNSA come from the germline V gene. Trimming took 0 bases from V and 4 from J, leaving 12 bases between them. There are 15 residues in the CDR3. The receptor comes from a man aged 50 to 60 with active or convalescent COVID-19. The sample was peripheral blood. V usage is TRBV7-2 and J usage is TRBJ1-2; D may be TRBD1 (5 bases). The CDR3 nucleotides are TGTGCCAGCAGCTTAGCCGGCCAGGGTCCCTATGGCTACACCTTC. This encodes CASSLAGQGPYGYTF.